This T cell receptor (beta chain) is drawn from a study of Graves' ophthalmopathy and Graves' hyperthyroidism. This clonotype was recorded many times. V was shortened by 6 bases and J by 6 bases, with 20 bases between the two germline ends. This CDR3 has 15 amino acids. TCR beta CDR3 regions were amplified from RNA transcripts. Investigators did first-round RT-PCR with HTBI primers, then second-round multiplex PCR. Each CDR3 protein gets one entry after TCRdb re-called the multiplex PCR reads with MiXCR. The data contain hundreds of thousands of distinct CDR3 sequences, approximately 22% of them seen just once; the ten biggest clones take up approximately 7%.

Sequencing input: peripheral blood. The receptor's source is a young woman with stable Graves' hyperthyroidism. Some clones in this sample may be carry-over from other donors' samples. The chain has TRBV12-3 or TRBV12-4 and TRBJ1-1, with a possible D match to TRBD1 (5 bases). This chain's CDR3 is CASRFGRQFSPEAFF. The CDR3 DNA reads TGTGCCAGCAGATTCGGGAGACAGTTTTCCCCTGAAGCTTTCTTT.